Detailed here is one T cell receptor (beta chain). Its binding antigen is unknown. Per-nucleotide qualities are absent, and no much larger clonotype sits a single base away. This sample was taken from a study of blood T cell repertoires in COVID-19 (TCRdb year 2020). Broadly, across the study: Collaborator samples came from the United States, Italy and Spain and covered acute and convalescent phases of COVID-19. The prospective study material was composed of cDNA or gDNA derived from T cells, B-cell-depleted T cells, or PBMCs. Subjects who had been exposed to COVID-19, were actively infected with it, or had recovered from it provided the deeply sampled blood TCRbeta repertoires that made up the dataset. The repertoires were made available in a free public database intended to serve as a resource for research on the immune response to SARS-CoV-2. Samples came from the ongoing ImmuneRACE study (first 160 participants) plus 1,254 subjects from 6 global collaborators. A de-identified subject ID, COVID-19 status, age in years and sex were almost always included in the sample metadata. HLA class I and class II types, where available, came from metadata supplied by the sample provider rather than from assay-based typing.

TCRbeta CDR3 regions were amplified from genomic DNA by means of the immunoSEQ Assay, a bias-controlled multiplex PCR. Turning to the authors' computational methods: The number of nucleated cells in each sample was estimated from the amplification of reference gene primers within the assay. To quantify the absolute abundance of each unique TCRbeta CDR3 rearrangement, sequence reads were collapsed and filtered. Productive Simpson clonality was computed per sample as the square root of Simpson's diversity index over productive rearrangements. TCRdb took over this immuneACCESS table, retaining in-frame rearrangements with V and J assigned. Such tables are incomplete; in checked studies, under half of the missing clones stem from an unresolved V gene, and the remainder is unexplained. Clone size and the V and J calls come from that table; the DNA yielded D and trimming. The sample table lists about 210,000 clones, around 84% of them with a count of one. Together, the top ten hold around 13% of the sample.

The CDR3 starts with the cysteine, ends with the phenylalanine, and has 16 residues. Of the read, only the CDR3 DNA is kept; its 48 bases are in frame from base 1. CDR1 and CDR2 (ENHRY, SYGVKD) derive from the germline V gene. V lost 6 bases and J lost 2 bases, and the count of bases not matched to a germline gene is 4. General conclusions and limits of the study: Clinical and demographic metadata were provided uncurated, with the amount varying by source and participant.

Whole blood was collected in K2EDTA tubes by collaborating institutions according to the institutions' own protocols. Collaborator samples were shipped for TCRbeta analysis as frozen whole blood, isolated PBMCs, or DNA extracted from either sample type. The V and J segments used are TRBV10-3 and TRBJ2-3, with 14 bases in between that match TRBD2. The receptor was isolated from a human donor in a cohort sampled during active COVID-19. Sequenced input: peripheral blood. The CDR3 has the sequence CAIRGTSGGTTDTQYF. The DNA sequence is TGTGCCATCAGGGGGACTAGCGGGGGTACCACAGATACGCAGTATTTT.